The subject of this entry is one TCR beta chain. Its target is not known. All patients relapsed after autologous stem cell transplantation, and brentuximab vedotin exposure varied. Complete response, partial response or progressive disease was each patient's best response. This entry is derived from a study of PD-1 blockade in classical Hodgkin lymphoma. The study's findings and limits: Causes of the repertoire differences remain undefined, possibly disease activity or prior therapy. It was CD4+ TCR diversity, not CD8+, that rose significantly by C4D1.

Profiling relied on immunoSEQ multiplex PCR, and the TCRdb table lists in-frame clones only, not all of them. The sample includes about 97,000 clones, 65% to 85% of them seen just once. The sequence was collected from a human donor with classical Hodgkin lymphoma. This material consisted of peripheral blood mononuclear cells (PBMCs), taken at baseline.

The CDR3 coding sequence is TGTGCCAGCACCGACCCCCGGGATACGCAGTATTTT. It translates to CASTDPRDTQYF. The chain employs TRBV28 and TRBJ2-3; D is ambiguous. The CDR3 is made up of 12 amino acids. Trimming stripped 7 bases from V and 6 bases from J, with 11 bases between. CDR1 and CDR2 (germline): MDHEN, SYDVKM. Full variable domain (outside the CDR3, taken from reference TRBV28 and TRBJ2-3): DVKVTQSSRYLVKRTGEKVFLECVQDMDHENMFWYRQDPGLGLRLIYFSYDVKMKEKGDIPEGYSVSREKKERFSLILESASTNQTSMYLCASTDPRDTQYFGPGTRLTVL.